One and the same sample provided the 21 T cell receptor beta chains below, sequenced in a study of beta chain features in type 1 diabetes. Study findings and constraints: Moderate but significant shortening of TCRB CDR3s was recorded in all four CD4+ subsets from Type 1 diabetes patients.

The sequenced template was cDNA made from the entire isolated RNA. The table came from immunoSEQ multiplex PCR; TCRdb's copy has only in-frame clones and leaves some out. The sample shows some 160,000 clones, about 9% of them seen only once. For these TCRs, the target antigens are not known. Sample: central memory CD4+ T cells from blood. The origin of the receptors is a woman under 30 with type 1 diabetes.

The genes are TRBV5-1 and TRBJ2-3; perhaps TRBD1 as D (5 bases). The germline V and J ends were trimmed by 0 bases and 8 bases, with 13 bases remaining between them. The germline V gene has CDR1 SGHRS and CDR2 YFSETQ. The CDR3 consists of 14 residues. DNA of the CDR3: TGCGCCAGCAGCTTGGACCAGTCTCAGGGTACGCAGTATTTT. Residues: CASSLDQSQGTQYF.

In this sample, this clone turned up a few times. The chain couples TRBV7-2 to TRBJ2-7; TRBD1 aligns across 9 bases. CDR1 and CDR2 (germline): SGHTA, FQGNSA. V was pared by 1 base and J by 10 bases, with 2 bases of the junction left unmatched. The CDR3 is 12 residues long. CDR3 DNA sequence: TGTGCCAGCAGCTTAGAACAGGGGGCCCAGTACTTC. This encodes CASSLEQGAQYF.

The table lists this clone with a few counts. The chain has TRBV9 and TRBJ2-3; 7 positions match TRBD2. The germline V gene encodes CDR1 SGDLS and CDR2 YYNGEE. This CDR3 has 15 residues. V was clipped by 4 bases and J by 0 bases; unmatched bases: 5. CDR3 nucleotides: TGTGCCAGCAGCCCCCGACTAGCTAGCACAGATACGCAGTATTTT. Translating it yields CASSPRLASTDTQYF.

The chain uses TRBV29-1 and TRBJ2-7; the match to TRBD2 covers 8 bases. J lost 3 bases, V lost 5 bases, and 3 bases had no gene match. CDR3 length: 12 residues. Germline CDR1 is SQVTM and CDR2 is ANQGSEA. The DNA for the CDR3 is TGCAGCGTTAGCGGGAGTAACTACGAGCAGTACTTC. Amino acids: CSVSGSNYEQYF.

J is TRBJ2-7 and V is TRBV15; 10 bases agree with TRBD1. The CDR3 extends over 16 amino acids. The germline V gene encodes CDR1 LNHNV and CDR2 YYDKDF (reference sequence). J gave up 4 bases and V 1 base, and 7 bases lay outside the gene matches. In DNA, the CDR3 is TGTGCCACCAGCAGAGTTGTTGGACAGGGGGGATACGAGCAGTACTTC. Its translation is CATSRVVGQGGYEQYF.

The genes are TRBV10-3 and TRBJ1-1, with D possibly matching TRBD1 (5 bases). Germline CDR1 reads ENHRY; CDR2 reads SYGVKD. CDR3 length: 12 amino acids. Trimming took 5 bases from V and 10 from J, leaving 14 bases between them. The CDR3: CAISYTGRAAFF. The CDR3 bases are TGTGCCATCAGTTATACAGGTCGGGCAGCTTTCTTT.

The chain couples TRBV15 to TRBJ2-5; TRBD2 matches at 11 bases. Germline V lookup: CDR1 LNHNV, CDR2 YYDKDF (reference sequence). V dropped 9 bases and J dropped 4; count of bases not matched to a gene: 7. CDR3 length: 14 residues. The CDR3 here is CATTPTSGVETQYF. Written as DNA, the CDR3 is TGTGCCACTACCCCGACTAGCGGGGTAGAGACCCAGTACTTC.

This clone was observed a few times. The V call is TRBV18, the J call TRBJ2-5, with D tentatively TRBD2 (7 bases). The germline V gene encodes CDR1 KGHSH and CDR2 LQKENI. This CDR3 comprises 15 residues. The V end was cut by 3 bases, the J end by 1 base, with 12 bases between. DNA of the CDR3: TGTGCCAGCTCACCGGGGGGGCGTAGCCAAGAGACCCAGTACTTC. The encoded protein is CASSPGGRSQETQYF. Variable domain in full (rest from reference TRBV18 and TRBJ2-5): NAGVMQNPRHLVRRRGQEARLRCSPMKGHSHVYWYRQLPEEGLKFMVYLQKENIIDESGMPKERFSAEFPKEGPSILRIQQVVRGDSAAYFCASSPGGRSQETQYFGPGTRLLVL.

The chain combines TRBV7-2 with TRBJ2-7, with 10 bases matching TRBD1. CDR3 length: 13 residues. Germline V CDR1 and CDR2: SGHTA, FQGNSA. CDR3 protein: CASGDRGRYEQYF. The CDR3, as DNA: TGTGCTTCCGGGGACAGGGGTCGCTACGAGCAGTACTTC.

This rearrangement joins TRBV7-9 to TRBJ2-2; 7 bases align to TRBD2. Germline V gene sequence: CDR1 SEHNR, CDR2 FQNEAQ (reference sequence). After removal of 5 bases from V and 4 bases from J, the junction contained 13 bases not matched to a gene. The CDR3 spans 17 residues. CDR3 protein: CASSTTRGGGGTGELFF. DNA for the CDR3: TGTGCCAGCAGCACGACCAGAGGCGGGGGTGGCACCGGGGAGCTGTTTTTT.

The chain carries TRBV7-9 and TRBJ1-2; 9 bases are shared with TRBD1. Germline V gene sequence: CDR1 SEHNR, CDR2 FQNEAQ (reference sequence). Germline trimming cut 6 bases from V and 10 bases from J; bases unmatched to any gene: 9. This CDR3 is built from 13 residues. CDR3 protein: CASRGPGQGPYTF. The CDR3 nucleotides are TGTGCCAGCAGGGGACCGGGACAGGGCCCCTACACCTTC.

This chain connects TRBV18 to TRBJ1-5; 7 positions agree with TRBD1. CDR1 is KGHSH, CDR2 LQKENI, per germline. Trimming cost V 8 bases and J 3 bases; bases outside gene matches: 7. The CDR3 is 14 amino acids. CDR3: CASGDRGLNQPQHF. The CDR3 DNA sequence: TGTGCCAGCGGGGACAGAGGACTCAATCAGCCCCAGCATTTT.

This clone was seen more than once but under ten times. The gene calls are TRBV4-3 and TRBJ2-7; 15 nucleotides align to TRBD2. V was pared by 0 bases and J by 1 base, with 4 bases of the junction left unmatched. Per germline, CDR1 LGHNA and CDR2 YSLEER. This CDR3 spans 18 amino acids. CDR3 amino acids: CASSQEGLAGGPSYEQYF. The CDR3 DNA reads TGCGCCAGCAGCCAAGAGGGACTAGCGGGAGGCCCTTCCTACGAGCAGTACTTC.

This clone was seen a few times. The CDR3 here is CASLGRASGIEQFF. The CDR3 DNA reads as TGTGCCAGCCTCGGTCGGGCTAGCGGGATTGAGCAGTTCTTC. The chain joins TRBV28 to TRBJ2-1; 9 nucleotides agree with TRBD2. Germline trimming cut 8 bases from V and 9 bases from J; bases unmatched to any gene: 11. The CDR3 is made up of 14 amino acids. Germline CDR1 and CDR2: MDHEN and SYDVKM.

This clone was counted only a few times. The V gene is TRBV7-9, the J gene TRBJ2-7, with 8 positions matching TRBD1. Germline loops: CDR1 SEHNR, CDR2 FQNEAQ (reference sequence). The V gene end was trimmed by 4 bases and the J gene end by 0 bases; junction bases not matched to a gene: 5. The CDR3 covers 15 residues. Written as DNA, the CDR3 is TGTGCCAGCAGCTGGGGGACAGGCCTCTCCTACGAGCAGTACTTC. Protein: CASSWGTGLSYEQYF.

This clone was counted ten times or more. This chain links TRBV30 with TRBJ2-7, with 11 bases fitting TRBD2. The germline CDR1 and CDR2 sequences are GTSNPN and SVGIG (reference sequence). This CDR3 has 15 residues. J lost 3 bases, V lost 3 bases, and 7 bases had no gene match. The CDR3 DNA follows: TGTGCCTGGAGACGGGGACTAGCGGCTTTCTACGAGCAGTACTTC. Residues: CAWRRGLAAFYEQYF.

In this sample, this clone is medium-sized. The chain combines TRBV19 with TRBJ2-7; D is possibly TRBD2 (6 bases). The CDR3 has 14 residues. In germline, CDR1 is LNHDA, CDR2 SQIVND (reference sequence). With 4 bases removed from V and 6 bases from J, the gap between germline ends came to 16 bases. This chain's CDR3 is CASSTPGSRSEQYF. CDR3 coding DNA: TGTGCCAGTAGTACCCCCGGGAGTCGGAGCGAGCAGTACTTC. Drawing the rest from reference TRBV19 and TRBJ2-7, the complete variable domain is DGGITQSPKYLFRKEGQNVTLSCEQNLNHDAMYWYRQDPGQGLRLIYYSQIVNDFQKGDIAEGYSVSREKKESFPLTVTSAQKNPTAFYLCASSTPGSRSEQYFGPGTRLTVT.

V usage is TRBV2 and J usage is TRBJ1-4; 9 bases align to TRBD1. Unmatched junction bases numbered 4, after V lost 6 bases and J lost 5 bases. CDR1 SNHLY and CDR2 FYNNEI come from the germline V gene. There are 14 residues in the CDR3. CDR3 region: CASRPGQGNEKLFF. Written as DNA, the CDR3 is TGTGCCAGCAGGCCGGGACAGGGCAATGAAAAACTGTTTTTT.

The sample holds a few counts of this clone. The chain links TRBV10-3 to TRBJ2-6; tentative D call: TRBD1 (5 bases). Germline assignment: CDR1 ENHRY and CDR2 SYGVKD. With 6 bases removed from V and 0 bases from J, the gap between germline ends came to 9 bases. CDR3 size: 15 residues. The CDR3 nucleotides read TGTGCCATCAGCGACAGTACCTCTGGGGCCAACGTCCTGACTTTC. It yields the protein CAISDSTSGANVLTF.

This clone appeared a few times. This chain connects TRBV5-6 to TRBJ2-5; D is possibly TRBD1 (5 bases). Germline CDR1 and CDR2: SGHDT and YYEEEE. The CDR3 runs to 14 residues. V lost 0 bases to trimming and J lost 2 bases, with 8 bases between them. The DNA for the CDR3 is TGTGCCAGCAGCTTGGGGACAAGACAAGAGACCCAGTACTTC. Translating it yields CASSLGTRQETQYF.

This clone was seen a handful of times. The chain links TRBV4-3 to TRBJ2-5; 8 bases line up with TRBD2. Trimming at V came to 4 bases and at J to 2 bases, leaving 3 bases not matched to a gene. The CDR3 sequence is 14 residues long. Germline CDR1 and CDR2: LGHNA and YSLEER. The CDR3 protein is CASSRAGAQETQYF. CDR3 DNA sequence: TGCGCCAGCAGCCGAGCGGGGGCACAAGAGACCCAGTACTTC.